Presented here are 12 T cell receptor beta chains from one specimen sequenced in a study of beta chain features in type 1 diabetes (dated 2018 in TCRdb). Here is what the overall study found, with its caveats: In all four CD4+ subsets, TCRB CDR3 length was moderately but significantly shorter in type 1 diabetes patients.

The library came from the immunoSEQ multiplex PCR assay. All of the isolated RNA was reverse transcribed with the High Capacity cDNA Reverse Transcription Kit, so expressed TCRB transcripts were sequenced. TCRdb limited this immuneACCESS table to in-frame rearrangements with V and J called. A share of clones is missing; checked studies link under half to unresolved V genes, and the rest is unexplained. The sample table lists 120,000 or so clones, 15% to 20% of them with a count of one. The ten largest account for 2% to 3% of the sample. These receptors' targets are unknown. Sequencing was done on a sample of central memory CD4+ T cells from blood. These receptors were obtained from a man aged 18 to 29 with type 1 diabetes.

This clone was counted a few times. This chain joins TRBV6-4 and TRBJ1-2; maybe TRBD1 (6 bases). Germline lookup yields CDR1 MRHNA and CDR2 SNTAGT. CDR3 length: 15 amino acids. Trimming pared 6 bases from V and 2 bases from J, leaving 16 bases between. Here the CDR3 reads CASRDSATGNYGYTF. Here the CDR3 DNA reads TGTGCCAGCAGAGACAGTGCTACAGGGAACTATGGCTACACCTTC.

This clone came up a few times. The chain joins TRBV23-1 to TRBJ2-5; maybe TRBD1 (6 bases). TRBV23-1 is given ORF status, its function remaining uncertain. The CDR3 spans 18 residues. V lost 2 bases to trimming and J lost 4 bases, with 23 bases between them. CDR3 protein: CASSQGDTEPIIGETQYF. CDR3 coding DNA: TGCGCCAGCAGTCAAGGGGACACGGAACCTATAATCGGAGAGACCCAGTACTTC.

This clone was seen more than once but under ten times. The V gene is TRBV4-2, the J gene TRBJ2-1; 14 bases map to TRBD2. Trimming at V came to 0 bases and at J to 3 bases, leaving 4 bases not matched to a gene. Germline assignment: CDR1 LGHNA and CDR2 YNFKEQ. The CDR3 extends over 18 amino acids. In nucleotides, the CDR3 is TGTGCCAGCAGCCAAGATGCCGGGACTAGCGGGGGCTACAATGAGCAGTTCTTC. As protein: CASSQDAGTSGGYNEQFF.

This clone showed up just a few times. This chain joins TRBV27 and TRBJ2-3, with TRBD2 identical over 10 bases. Germline CDR1 reads MNHEY; CDR2 reads SMNVEV (reference sequence). CDR3 length: 18 residues. The junction had 10 bases not matched to a gene; V was cut back by 2 bases and J by 2 bases. As DNA, the CDR3 is TGTGCCAGCAGTTTAAACCCTTGGACTAGCGGACTCACAGATACGCAGTATTTT. Its translation: CASSLNPWTSGLTDTQYF.

This clone appeared a few times. The CDR3 spells CASRSGQAERSPLHF. Here the CDR3 DNA reads TGTGCCAGCAGGTCAGGACAGGCGGAAAGATCACCCCTCCACTTT. The chain employs TRBV11-2 and TRBJ1-6, with 7 bases that match TRBD1. CDR1 SGHAT and CDR2 FQNNGV come from the germline V gene. Trimming took 6 bases from V and 10 from J; bases not matched to a gene: 12. This CDR3 spans 15 amino acids.

This clone has only a few counts. The chain combines TRBV5-1 with TRBJ2-3; TRBD1 is a possible D gene (5 bases). V was clipped by 3 bases and J by 6 bases, with 14 bases between them. The V gene's germline CDR1 is SGHRS and CDR2 YFSETQ. The CDR3 loop spans 14 amino acids. The CDR3 region has the DNA TGCGCCAGCAGCTCAGGGAACCAGGGTGATACGCAGTATTTT. Translating it yields CASSSGNQGDTQYF. The entire variable domain, with the rest obtained from reference TRBV5-1 and TRBJ2-3, is as follows: KAGVTQTPRYLIKTRGQQVTLSCSPISGHRSVSWYQQTPGQGLQFLFEYFSETQRNKGNFPGRFSGRQFSNSRSEMNVSTLELGDSALYLCASSSGNQGDTQYFGPGTRLTVL.

This clone was recorded a few times. The CDR3 sequence: CSVRQYGANVLTF. CDR3 in DNA: TGCAGCGTAAGACAGTACGGGGCCAACGTCCTGACTTTC. This sequence joins TRBV29-1 and TRBJ2-6, with D maybe TRBD1 (5 bases). Germline-derived CDR1 and CDR2 are SQVTM and ANQGSEA. The CDR3 consists of 13 residues. Trimming left V 6 bases short and J 4 bases short, with 10 bases between.

This clone was seen a handful of times. The rearrangement joins TRBV5-4 to TRBJ1-1, with TRBD1 as a possible D gene (6 bases). V lost 2 bases to trimming and J lost 3 bases, with 17 bases between them. This CDR3 has 16 residues. Germline V gene data show CDR1 as SGHNT and CDR2 as YYREEE (reference sequence). The chain's CDR3 is CASSLGGALGYTEAFF. CDR3 DNA: TGTGCCAGCAGCTTAGGGGGGGCGCTTGGTTACACTGAAGCTTTCTTT.

This chain links TRBV4-1 with TRBJ2-2; the D gene is possibly TRBD1 (6 bases). The germline V gene has CDR1 MGHRA and CDR2 YSYEKL. V was shortened by 4 bases and J by 5 bases, with 20 bases between the two germline ends. This CDR3 is built from 17 residues. In DNA form, the CDR3 reads TGCGCCAGCAGCCTCGACAGGACTCTGAGTGGGACCGGGGAGCTGTTTTTT. Protein: CASSLDRTLSGTGELFF.

The rearrangement joins TRBV5-1 to TRBJ2-1; 10 nucleotides align to TRBD2. CDR3 length: 18 residues. The germline V gene encodes CDR1 SGHRS and CDR2 YFSETQ. The V gene end was trimmed by 0 bases and the J gene end by 0 bases; junction bases not matched to a gene: 6. CDR3 bases: TGCGCCAGCAGCTTGGAGGCTAGCGGGAGTTTCTCCTACAATGAGCAGTTCTTC. This encodes CASSLEASGSFSYNEQFF. The full variable domain, completed using reference TRBV5-1 and TRBJ2-1, is KAGVTQTPRYLIKTRGQQVTLSCSPISGHRSVSWYQQTPGQGLQFLFEYFSETQRNKGNFPGRFSGRQFSNSRSEMNVSTLELGDSALYLCASSLEASGSFSYNEQFFGPGTRLTVL.

This clone has more than one count but fewer than ten. In nucleotides, the CDR3 is TGCGCCAGCGCAGCTGGGCTAAATGCCGGCGAGCAGTACTTC. Its protein product is CASAAGLNAGEQYF. The rearrangement links TRBV10-2 to TRBJ2-7; unclear D gene. From germline, CDR1 is WSHSY and CDR2 SAAADI. The CDR3 covers 14 residues. The V end was cut by 8 bases, the J end by 6 bases, with 20 bases between.

In this sample, this clone turned up a few times. This chain links TRBV18 with TRBJ1-6; D perhaps matches TRBD1 (5 bases). CDR1 KGHSH and CDR2 LQKENI come from the germline V gene. The ends were cut back, 8 bases at V and 8 bases at J, with 13 bases in the middle. The CDR3 is 13 residues long. The CDR3 DNA reads TGTGCCAGCGCGGATCAGGGAGATTCACCCCTCCACTTT. This gives the protein CASADQGDSPLHF.